This TCR beta chain was captured in a study of blood T cell repertoires in COVID-19. In the study's own analysis: Nucleated cell counts were estimated from reference gene primer amplification. Profiling relied on immunoSEQ multiplex PCR, and the TCRdb table lists in-frame clones only, not all of them. Clone size and the V and J calls come from that table; the DNA yielded D and trimming. The top ten hold 4% to 5% of the sample, which has more than 200,000 clones, approximately 80% seen once. The length of the CDR3 is 16 residues. V shed 2 bases and J 5 bases; nucleotides not matched to a gene: 11. The germline gives CDR1 MNHNY, CDR2 SVGAGI (reference sequence). This clone was detected once.

The origin of this receptor is a man in his sixties with acute or convalescent COVID-19. V and J are TRBV6-6 and TRBJ2-5; the match to TRBD1 covers 7 bases. The sequencing input was peripheral blood. The CDR3 coding sequence is TGTGCCAGCAGTTACGGACCCAACAGGGGCTGGGAGACCCAGTACTTC. Translating gives CASSYGPNRGWETQYF.